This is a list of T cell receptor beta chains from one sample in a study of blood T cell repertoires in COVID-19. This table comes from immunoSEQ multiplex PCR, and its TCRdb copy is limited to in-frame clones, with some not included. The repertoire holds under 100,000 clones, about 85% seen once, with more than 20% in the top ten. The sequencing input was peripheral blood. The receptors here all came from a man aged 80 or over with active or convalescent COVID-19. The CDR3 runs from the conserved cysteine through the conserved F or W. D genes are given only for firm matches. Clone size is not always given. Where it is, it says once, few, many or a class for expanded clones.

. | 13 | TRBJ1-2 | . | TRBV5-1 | CASSLDRDGGYTF | TGCGCCAGCAGCTTGGACAGGGATGGGGGCTACACCTTC
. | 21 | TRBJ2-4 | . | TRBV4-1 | CASSQDTTTGERRLTKNIQYF | TGCGCCAGCAGCCAGGACACTACGACGGGGGAAAGGCGTCTTACCAAAAACATTCAGTACTTC
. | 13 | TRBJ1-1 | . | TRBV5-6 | CASSLGGGTEAFF | TGTGCCAGCAGCTTGGGAGGTGGCACTGAAGCTTTCTTT
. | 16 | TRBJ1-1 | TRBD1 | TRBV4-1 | CASSLPGQGSKVEAFF | TGCGCCAGCAGCCTGCCGGGACAGGGGTCCAAGGTAGAAGCTTTCTTT
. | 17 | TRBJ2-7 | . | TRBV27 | CASSLKPPSGSSYEQYF | TGTGCCAGCAGTTTAAAGCCGCCTTCTGGGAGCTCCTACGAGCAGTACTTC
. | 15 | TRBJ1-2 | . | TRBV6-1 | CASSEAWGRDYGYTF | TGTGCCAGCAGTGAAGCGTGGGGCAGGGACTATGGCTACACCTTC
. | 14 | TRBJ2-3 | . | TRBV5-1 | CASSLGRGTDTQYF | TGCGCCAGCAGCTTGGGGAGGGGCACAGATACGCAGTATTTT
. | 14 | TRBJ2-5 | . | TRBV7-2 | CASSLQGRGETQYF | TGTGCCAGCAGCTTACAGGGGAGGGGAGAGACCCAGTACTTC
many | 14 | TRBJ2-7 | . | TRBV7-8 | CASSSGQPPYEQYF | TGTGCCAGCAGTTCAGGACAGCCTCCCTACGAGCAGTACTTC
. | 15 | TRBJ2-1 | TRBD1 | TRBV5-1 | CASSFKLTGGDEQFF | TGCGCCAGCAGCTTTAAACTGACAGGGGGCGATGAGCAGTTCTTC
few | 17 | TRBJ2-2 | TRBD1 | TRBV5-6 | CASSLAGWDRGSGELFF | TGTGCCAGCAGCTTGGCTGGGTGGGACAGGGGGTCCGGGGAGCTGTTTTTT
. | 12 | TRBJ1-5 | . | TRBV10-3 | CAIREDSQPQHF | TGTGCCATCAGGGAGGACAGTCAGCCCCAGCATTTT
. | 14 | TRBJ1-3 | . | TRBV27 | CASSRRGPSDTIYF | TGTGCCAGCAGCCGGAGGGGACCCTCGGACACCATATATTTT
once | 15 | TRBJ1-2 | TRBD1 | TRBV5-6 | CASSYRDRGLGGYTF | TGTGCCAGCAGCTACCGGGACAGGGGCCTCGGTGGCTACACCTTC
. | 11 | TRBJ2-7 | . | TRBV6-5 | CASSYQGEQYF | TGTGCCAGCAGTTACCAGGGCGAGCAGTACTTC
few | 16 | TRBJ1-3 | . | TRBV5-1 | CASSLVPPSSGNTIYF | TGCGCCAGCAGCTTGGTACCCCCGAGCTCTGGAAACACCATATATTTT
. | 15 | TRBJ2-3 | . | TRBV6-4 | CASSDWAGSTDTQYF | TGTGCCAGCAGTGACTGGGCAGGGAGCACAGATACGCAGTATTTT
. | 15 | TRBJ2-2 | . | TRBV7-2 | CASSSGTGYSGELFF | TGTGCCAGCAGCTCCGGGACTGGTTACTCCGGGGAGCTGTTTTTT
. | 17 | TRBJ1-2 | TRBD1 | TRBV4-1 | CASSRDGPTGGANGYTF | TGCGCCAGCAGCCGAGACGGGCCGACAGGGGGCGCGAATGGCTACACCTTC
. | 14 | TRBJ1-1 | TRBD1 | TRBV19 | CASTLQGMNTEAFF | TGTGCCAGTACCCTACAGGGGATGAACACTGAAGCTTTCTTT
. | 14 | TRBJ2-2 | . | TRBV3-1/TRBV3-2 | CASSRRAVPGELFF | TGTGCCAGCAGCCGACGAGCGGTCCCCGGGGAGCTGTTTTTT
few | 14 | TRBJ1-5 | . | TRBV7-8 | CASSLGTSNQPQHF | TGTGCCAGCAGCCTCGGGACATCTAATCAGCCCCAGCATTTT
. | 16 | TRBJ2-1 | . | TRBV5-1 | CASSLVPGNTYNEQFF | TGCGCCAGCAGCTTGGTCCCGGGGAACACCTACAATGAGCAGTTCTTC
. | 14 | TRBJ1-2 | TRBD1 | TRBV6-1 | CASSDQDRFYGYTF | TGTGCCAGCAGTGATCAGGACAGGTTCTATGGCTACACCTTC
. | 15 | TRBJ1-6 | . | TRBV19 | CASSRDRLNASPLHF | TGTGCCAGTAGTCGCGACAGGCTTAATGCATCACCCCTCCACTTT
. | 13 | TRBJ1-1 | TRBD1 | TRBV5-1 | CASSKNVGQEAFF | TGCGCCAGCAGCAAAAACGTGGGACAGGAAGCTTTCTTT
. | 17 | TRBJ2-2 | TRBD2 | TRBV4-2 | CASSLAGTSLWSGELFF | TGTGCCAGCAGCCTAGCCGGGACTAGCTTGTGGTCCGGGGAGCTGTTTTTT
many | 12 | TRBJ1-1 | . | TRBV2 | CASSGGDTEAFF | TGTGCCAGCAGTGGCGGGGACACTGAAGCTTTCTTT
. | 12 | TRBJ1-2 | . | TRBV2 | CASSGGAGGYTF | TGTGCCAGCAGTGGTGGCGCGGGGGGCTACACCTTC
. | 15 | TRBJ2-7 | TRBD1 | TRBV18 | CASSPGQGASYEQYF | TGTGCCAGCTCACCCGGACAGGGGGCGTCCTACGAGCAGTACTTC
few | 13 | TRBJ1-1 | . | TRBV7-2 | CASSLGMGGRAFF | TGTGCCAGCAGCTTGGGGATGGGGGGACGGGCTTTCTTT
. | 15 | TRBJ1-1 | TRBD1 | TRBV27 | CASSQTGTGGTEAFF | TGTGCCAGCAGCCAAACCGGGACAGGGGGCACTGAAGCTTTCTTT
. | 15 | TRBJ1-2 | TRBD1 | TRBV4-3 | CASSQGQGRIGGYTF | TGCGCCAGCAGCCAAGGACAGGGGAGGATAGGTGGCTACACCTTC
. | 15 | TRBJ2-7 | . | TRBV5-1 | CASSLGATEVDEQYF | TGCGCCAGCAGCTTGGGGGCGACAGAGGTCGACGAGCAGTACTTC
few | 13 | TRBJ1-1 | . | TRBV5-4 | CASSYQVGTEAFF | TGTGCCAGCAGCTACCAGGTGGGCACTGAAGCTTTCTTT
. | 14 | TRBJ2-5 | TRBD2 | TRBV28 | CASAAPGREETQYF | TGTGCCAGCGCCGCGCCTGGGAGGGAAGAGACCCAGTACTTC
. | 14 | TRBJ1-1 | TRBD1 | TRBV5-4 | CASSLQGASTEAFF | TGTGCCAGCAGCTTGCAGGGGGCAAGTACTGAAGCTTTCTTT
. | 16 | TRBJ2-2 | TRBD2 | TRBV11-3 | CASSLFGGKNTGELFF | TGTGCCAGCAGCTTATTCGGGGGGAAGAACACCGGGGAGCTGTTTTTT
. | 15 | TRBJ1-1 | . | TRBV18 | CASSPLLDSNTEAFF | TGTGCCAGCTCACCCTTATTGGACAGTAACACTGAAGCTTTCTTT
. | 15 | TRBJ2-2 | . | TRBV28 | CASSFPTAGTGELFF | TGTGCCAGCAGTTTCCCGACGGCGGGCACCGGGGAGCTGTTTTTT
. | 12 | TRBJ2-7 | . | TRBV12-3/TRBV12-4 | CASSARRYEQYF | TGTGCCAGCAGTGCCCGGAGGTACGAGCAGTACTTC
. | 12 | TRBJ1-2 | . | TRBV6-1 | CASSEGRGIGTF | TGTGCCAGCAGTGAAGGCAGGGGAATAGGCACCTTC
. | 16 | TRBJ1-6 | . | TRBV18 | CASSPQKGGRNSPLHF | TGTGCCAGCTCACCCCAGAAAGGGGGACGGAATTCACCCCTCCACTTT
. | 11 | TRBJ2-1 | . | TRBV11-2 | CASTVGNEQFF | TGTGCCAGTACAGTTGGCAATGAGCAGTTCTTC
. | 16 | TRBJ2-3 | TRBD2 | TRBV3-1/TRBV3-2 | CASSHRKAGRTDTQYF | TGTGCCAGCAGCCATCGTAAAGCGGGGCGCACAGATACGCAGTATTTT
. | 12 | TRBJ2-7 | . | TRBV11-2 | CASSQGFYEQYF | TGTGCCAGCAGCCAGGGGTTCTACGAGCAGTACTTC
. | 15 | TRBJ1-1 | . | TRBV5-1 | CASSLDSRSRYEAFF | TGCGCCAGCAGCTTGGATTCCAGGTCAAGATATGAAGCTTTCTTT
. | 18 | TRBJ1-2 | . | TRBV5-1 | CASSFTQGSAQGNYGYTF | TGCGCCAGCAGCTTCACCCAGGGTTCGGCGCAGGGGAACTATGGCTACACCTTC
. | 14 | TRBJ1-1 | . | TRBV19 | CASSAGSENTEAFF | TGTGCCAGTAGCGCAGGGTCTGAGAACACTGAAGCTTTCTTT
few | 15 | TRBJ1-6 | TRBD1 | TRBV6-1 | CASSEGGQGTSPLHF | TGTGCCAGCAGTGAAGGAGGACAGGGGACTTCACCCCTCCACTTT
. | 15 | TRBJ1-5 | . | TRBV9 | CASSVDGGGNQPQHF | TGTGCCAGCAGCGTAGATGGAGGGGGCAATCAGCCCCAGCATTTT
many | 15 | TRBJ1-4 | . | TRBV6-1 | CASSDELGVGEKLFF | TGTGCCAGCAGTGACGAACTTGGAGTGGGTGAAAAACTGTTTTTT
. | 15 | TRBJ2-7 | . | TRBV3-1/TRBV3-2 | CASSQTSTPSYEQYF | TGTGCCAGCAGCCAGACCTCGACACCTTCCTACGAGCAGTACTTC
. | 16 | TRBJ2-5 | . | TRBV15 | CATSRGLGQLQETQYF | TGTGCCACCAGCAGAGGCCTTGGACAGCTTCAAGAGACCCAGTACTTC